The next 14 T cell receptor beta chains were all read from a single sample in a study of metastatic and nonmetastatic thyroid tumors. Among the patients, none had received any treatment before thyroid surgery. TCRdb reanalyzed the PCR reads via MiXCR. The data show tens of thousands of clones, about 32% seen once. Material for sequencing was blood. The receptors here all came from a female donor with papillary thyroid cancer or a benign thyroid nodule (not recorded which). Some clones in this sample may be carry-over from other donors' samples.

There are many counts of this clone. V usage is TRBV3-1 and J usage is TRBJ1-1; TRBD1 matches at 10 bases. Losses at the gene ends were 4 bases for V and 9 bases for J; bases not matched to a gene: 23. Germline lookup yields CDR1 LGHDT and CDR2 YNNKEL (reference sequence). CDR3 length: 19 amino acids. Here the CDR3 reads CASSPQMKGTGDQLAKAFF. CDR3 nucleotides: TGTGCCAGCAGCCCCCAAATGAAGGGGACAGGGGATCAGCTGGCGAAAGCTTTCTTT.

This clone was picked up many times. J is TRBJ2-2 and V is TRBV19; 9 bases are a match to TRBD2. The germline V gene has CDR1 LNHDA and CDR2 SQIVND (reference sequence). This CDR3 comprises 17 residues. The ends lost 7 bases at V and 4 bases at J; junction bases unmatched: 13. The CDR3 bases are TGTGCCAGTAAGAGCCTAGCGGGACATCAACTCACCGGGGAGCTGTTTTTT. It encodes CASKSLAGHQLTGELFF.

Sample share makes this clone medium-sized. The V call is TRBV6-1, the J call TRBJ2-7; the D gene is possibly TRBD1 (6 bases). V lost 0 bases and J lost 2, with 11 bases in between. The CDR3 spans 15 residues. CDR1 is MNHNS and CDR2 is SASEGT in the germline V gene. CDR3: CASSEAEDSPYEQYF. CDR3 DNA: TGTGCCAGCAGTGAAGCGGAGGACAGTCCCTACGAGCAGTACTTC.

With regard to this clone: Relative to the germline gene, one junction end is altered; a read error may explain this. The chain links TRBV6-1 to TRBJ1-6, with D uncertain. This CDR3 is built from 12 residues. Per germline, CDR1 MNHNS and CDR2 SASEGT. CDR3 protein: CASSPYNSHLHF. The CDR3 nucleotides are TGTGCAAGCAGCCCCTATAATTCACACCTCCACTTT.

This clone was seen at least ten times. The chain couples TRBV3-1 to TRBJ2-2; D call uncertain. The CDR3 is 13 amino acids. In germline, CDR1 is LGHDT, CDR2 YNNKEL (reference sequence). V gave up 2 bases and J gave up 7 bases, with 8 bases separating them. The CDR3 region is CASSQPRNGELFF. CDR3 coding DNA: TGTGCCAGCAGCCAACCGAGGAACGGGGAGCTGTTTTTT.

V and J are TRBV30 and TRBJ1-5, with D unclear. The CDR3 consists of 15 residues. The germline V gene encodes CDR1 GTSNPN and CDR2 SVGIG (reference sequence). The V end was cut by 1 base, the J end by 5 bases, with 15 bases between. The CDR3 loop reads CAWSGRVLRDQPQHF. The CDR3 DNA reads TGTGCCTGGAGTGGAAGGGTTTTGAGAGATCAGCCCCAGCATTTT.

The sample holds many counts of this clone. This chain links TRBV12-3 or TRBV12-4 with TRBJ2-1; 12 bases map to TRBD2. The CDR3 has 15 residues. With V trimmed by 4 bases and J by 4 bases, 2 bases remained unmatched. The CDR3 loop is CASSSGLAGYNEQFF. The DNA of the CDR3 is TGTGCCAGCAGTTCGGGACTAGCGGGTTACAATGAGCAGTTCTTC.

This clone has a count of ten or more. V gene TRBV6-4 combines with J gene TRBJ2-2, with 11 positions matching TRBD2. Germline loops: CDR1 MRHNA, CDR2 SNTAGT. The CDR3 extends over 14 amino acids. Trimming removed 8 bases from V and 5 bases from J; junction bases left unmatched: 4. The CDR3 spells CASALAGGTGELFF. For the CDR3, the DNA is TGTGCCAGCGCCCTAGCGGGAGGAACCGGGGAGCTGTTTTTT.

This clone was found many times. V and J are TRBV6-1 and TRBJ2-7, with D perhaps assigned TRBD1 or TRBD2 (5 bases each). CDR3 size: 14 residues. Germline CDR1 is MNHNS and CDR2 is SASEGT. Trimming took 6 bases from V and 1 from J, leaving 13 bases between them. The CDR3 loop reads CASRAGRVSYEQYF. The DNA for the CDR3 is TGTGCCAGCAGGGCAGGGCGGGTATCCTACGAGCAGTACTTC.

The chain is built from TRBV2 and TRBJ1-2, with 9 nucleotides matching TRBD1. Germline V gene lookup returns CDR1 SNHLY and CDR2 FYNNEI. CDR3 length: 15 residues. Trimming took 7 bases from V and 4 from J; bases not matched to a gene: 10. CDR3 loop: CASIRDTGGVYGYTF. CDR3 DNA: TGTGCCAGCATTCGGGACACAGGGGGCGTCTATGGCTACACCTTC.

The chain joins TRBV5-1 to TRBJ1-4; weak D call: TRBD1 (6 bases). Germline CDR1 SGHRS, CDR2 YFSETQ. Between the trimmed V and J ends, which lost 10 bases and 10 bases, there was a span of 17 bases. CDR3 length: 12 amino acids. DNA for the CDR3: TGCGCCTCCGGGACTGAGGGGGGAAAACTGTTTTTT. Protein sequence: CASGTEGGKLFF.

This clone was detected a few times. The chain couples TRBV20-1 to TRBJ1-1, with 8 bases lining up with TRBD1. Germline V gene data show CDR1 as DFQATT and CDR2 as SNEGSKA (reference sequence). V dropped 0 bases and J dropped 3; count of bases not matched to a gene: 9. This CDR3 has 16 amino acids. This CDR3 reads CSARDLGTGGDTEAFF. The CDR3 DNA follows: TGCAGTGCTAGAGATCTCGGGACAGGTGGAGACACTGAAGCTTTCTTT.

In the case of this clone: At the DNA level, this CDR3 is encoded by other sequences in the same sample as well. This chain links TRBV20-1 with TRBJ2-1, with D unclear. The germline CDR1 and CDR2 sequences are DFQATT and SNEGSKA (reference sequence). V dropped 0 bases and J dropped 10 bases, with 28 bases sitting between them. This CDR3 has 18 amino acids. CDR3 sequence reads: CSARDRSVRTPGSREQFF. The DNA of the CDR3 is TGCAGTGCTAGAGATCGTTCGGTCCGGACGCCGGGTTCGAGAGAGCAGTTCTTC.

CDR3 amino acids: CASSWTGHGKPQHF. DNA of the CDR3: TGTGCCAGCAGCTGGACAGGGCATGGTAAGCCCCAGCATTTT. V gene TRBV7-2 combines with J gene TRBJ1-5; TRBD1 matches 8 bases. Germline CDR1 and CDR2: SGHTA and FQGNSA. The CDR3 totals 14 residues. Trimming at V came to 4 bases and at J to 8 bases, leaving 7 bases not matched to a gene.